These 25 T cell receptor beta chains were sequenced from one sample in a study of blood T cell repertoires in COVID-19. Assay: immunoSEQ multiplex PCR; the TCRdb copy retains only in-frame clones and omits some. The table has around 95,000 clones, about 90% seen once. Sequences were obtained from peripheral blood. All receptors come from a man aged 30 to 39 in a cohort sampled during active COVID-19.

The chain employs TRBV27 and TRBJ1-5, with 12 bases fitting TRBD1. V was pared by 2 bases and J by 0 bases, with 11 bases of the junction left unmatched. Germline V gene sequence: CDR1 MNHEY, CDR2 SMNVEV (reference sequence). There are 20 residues in the CDR3. CDR3 sequence: CASSLIAEGTGGYSNQPQHF. In DNA form, the CDR3 reads TGTGCCAGCAGTTTAATCGCGGAGGGGACAGGGGGCTATAGCAATCAGCCCCAGCATTTT.

V and J are TRBV30 and TRBJ1-3, with D perhaps TRBD1 (5 bases). With 0 bases removed from V and 2 bases from J, the gap between germline ends came to 8 bases. The CDR3 is 14 amino acids. CDR1 and CDR2 (germline): GTSNPN, SVGIG (reference sequence). CDR3 amino acids: CAWSVWGTGNTIYF. The CDR3 region has the DNA TGTGCCTGGAGTGTATGGGGCACTGGAAACACCATATATTTT.

The chain is built from TRBV10-2 and TRBJ2-7; 10 bases align to TRBD1. The germline V gene has CDR1 WSHSY and CDR2 SAAADI. With V trimmed by 3 bases and J by 3 bases, 2 bases remained unmatched. This CDR3 has 14 amino acids. The CDR3 is CASSDRTGGYEQYF. Here the CDR3 DNA reads TGCGCCAGCAGTGATAGGACAGGGGGCTACGAGCAGTACTTC.

The chain has TRBV5-1 and TRBJ2-5, with TRBD1 as a possible D gene (7 bases). The germline gives CDR1 SGHRS, CDR2 YFSETQ. V dropped 4 bases and J dropped 2 bases, with 18 bases sitting between them. The CDR3 totals 16 residues. CDR3 sequence (DNA): TGCGCCAGCAGCCCGGAACTCAGGGGGGCACAAGAGACCCAGTACTTC. This sequence encodes CASSPELRGAQETQYF. The complete variable domain, with remaining parts taken from reference TRBV5-1 and TRBJ2-5, reads KAGVTQTPRYLIKTRGQQVTLSCSPISGHRSVSWYQQTPGQGLQFLFEYFSETQRNKGNFPGRFSGRQFSNSRSEMNVSTLELGDSALYLCASSPELRGAQETQYFGPGTRLLVL.

The chain carries TRBV6-1 and TRBJ2-7; 9 bases agree with TRBD1. Germline CDR1 and CDR2: MNHNS and SASEGT. V lost 4 bases, J lost 4 bases, and 11 bases stayed unmatched. The CDR3 covers 16 residues. CDR3 sequence: CASSVSRGQGFYEQYF. The CDR3 DNA follows: TGTGCCAGCAGTGTATCAAGGGGACAGGGTTTTTACGAGCAGTACTTC.

V usage is TRBV18 and J usage is TRBJ2-7; TRBD2 aligns across 7 bases. Germline trimming cut 4 bases from V and 5 bases from J; bases unmatched to any gene: 5. CDR3 length: 13 amino acids. Germline V gene sequence: CDR1 KGHSH, CDR2 LQKENI. The CDR3 region has the DNA TGTGCCAGCTCACGTCGGGGGGACGACGAGCAGTACTTC. Its protein is CASSRRGDDEQYF.

The rearrangement joins TRBV6-6 to TRBJ1-2, with 8 bases fitting TRBD1. CDR3 length: 14 amino acids. J lost 4 bases, V lost 7 bases, and 8 bases had no gene match. CDR1 and CDR2 from the germline V gene are MNHNY and SVGAGI (reference sequence). The CDR3 sequence is CASTIPTGAYGYTF. CDR3 coding DNA: TGTGCCAGCACCATACCGACAGGGGCCTATGGCTACACCTTC.

This clone was seen just once. The gene calls are TRBV7-2 and TRBJ2-7; 9 nucleotides align to TRBD1. The CDR3 runs 14 residues. J gave up 4 bases and V 5 bases, and 6 bases lay outside the gene matches. Germline assignment: CDR1 SGHTA and CDR2 FQGNSA. CDR3 nucleotide sequence: TGTGCCAGCAGCCCAGCCGGGACAGGGTACGAGCAGTACTTC. Its translation is CASSPAGTGYEQYF.

V usage is TRBV5-1 and J usage is TRBJ1-1; perhaps TRBD1 as D (6 bases). The V gene lost 0 bases and the J gene lost 6 bases, with 18 bases spanning the gap. This CDR3 is 16 amino acids long. Looked up from germline, CDR1 is SGHRS and CDR2 is YFSETQ. CDR3 sequence (DNA): TGCGCCAGCAGCTTGGATATGCCAGGGGCCGGGGCTGAAGCTTTCTTT. It encodes CASSLDMPGAGAEAFF.

This clone was found once. The rearrangement joins TRBV5-8 to TRBJ1-5; TRBD1 agrees at 8 bases. This CDR3 has 15 amino acids. V lost 5 bases and J lost 4; bases outside the gene matches: 8. The germline gives CDR1 SGHTS, CDR2 YDEGEE. The CDR3 DNA is TGTGCCAGCAGTCAGGGGGCGTCTCGGAATCAGCCCCAGCATTTT. Encoded protein: CASSQGASRNQPQHF.

This clone turned up a few times. This rearrangement joins TRBV19 to TRBJ1-6, with 9 bases matching TRBD1. Germline lookup yields CDR1 LNHDA and CDR2 SQIVND (reference sequence). The CDR3 is 15 residues long. The trim removed 1 base at V and 10 bases at J, leaving 5 bases unmatched. CDR3 protein: CASSIGGTGYSPLHF. Here the CDR3 DNA reads TGTGCCAGTAGTATAGGTGGGACAGGGTACTCACCCCTCCACTTT. Drawing the rest from reference TRBV19 and TRBJ1-6, the complete variable domain is DGGITQSPKYLFRKEGQNVTLSCEQNLNHDAMYWYRQDPGQGLRLIYYSQIVNDFQKGDIAEGYSVSREKKESFPLTVTSAQKNPTAFYLCASSIGGTGYSPLHFGNGTRLTVT.

The chain employs TRBV12-3 or TRBV12-4 and TRBJ1-2; 8 positions agree with TRBD1. The CDR3 has 13 amino acids. Losses at the gene ends were 7 bases for V and 4 bases for J; bases not matched to a gene: 5. The CDR3 DNA sequence: TGTGCCAGCAAGCAAACAGGGGGCTATGGCTACACCTTC. It translates to CASKQTGGYGYTF.

The J gene is TRBJ2-5, the V gene TRBV5-5; tentatively, D is TRBD1 (6 bases). Trimming pared 6 bases from V and 1 base from J, leaving 13 bases between. The CDR3 is made up of 14 amino acids. The germline V gene encodes CDR1 SGHKS and CDR2 YYEKEE (reference sequence). CDR3 loop: CASKPTGAQETQYF. The CDR3 DNA is TGTGCCAGCAAGCCGACAGGCGCCCAAGAGACCCAGTACTTC.

V is TRBV7-9 and J is TRBJ2-7; possible D gene TRBD2, 6 bases. The germline V gene has CDR1 SEHNR and CDR2 FQNEAQ (reference sequence). Trimming removed 1 base at V and 3 bases at J, with 10 bases between. There are 14 residues in the CDR3. For the CDR3, the DNA is TGTGCCAGCAGCTTAGGGGGAGGCAACTACGAGCAGTACTTC. Translation: CASSLGGGNYEQYF.

This chain links TRBV6-5 with TRBJ2-2; the match to TRBD1 covers 9 bases. Per germline, CDR1 MNHEY and CDR2 SVGAGI. The CDR3 is 13 residues long. The J segment lost 8 bases and the V segment lost 6 bases, leaving 4 bases of the junction unmatched. The CDR3 here is CASRLQGAGELFF. The CDR3 region has the DNA TGTGCCAGCAGGTTACAGGGGGCAGGGGAGCTGTTTTTT.

This clone was counted only a few times. This rearrangement joins TRBV19 to TRBJ1-6; a possible D gene is TRBD1 (6 bases). The CDR3 consists of 13 residues. The V gene lost 9 bases and the J gene lost 9 bases, with 15 bases spanning the gap. Germline V CDR1 and CDR2: LNHDA, SQIVND (reference sequence). The CDR3 here is CASNRALGSPLHF. Here the CDR3 DNA reads TGTGCCAGCAACAGGGCATTGGGTTCACCCCTCCACTTT.

The V call is TRBV7-8, the J call TRBJ2-3; D gene uncertain. This CDR3 region has 16 residues. V lost 5 bases and J 0 bases, leaving 15 bases between the germline ends. Per the germline V gene, CDR1 is SGHVS and CDR2 is FQNEAQ. CDR3: CASSLGLAGSTDTQYF. CDR3 bases: TGTGCCAGCAGCCTAGGGTTAGCCGGAAGCACAGATACGCAGTATTTT.

This chain joins TRBV9 and TRBJ2-5; tentative D call: TRBD1 (6 bases). This CDR3 has 14 amino acids. Germline CDR1 SGDLS, CDR2 YYNGEE. The germline V and J ends were trimmed by 1 base and 1 base, with 8 bases remaining between them. The CDR3 nucleotides read TGTGCCAGCAGCGTACCGGACAGCCAAGAGACCCAGTACTTC. As protein: CASSVPDSQETQYF.

The rearrangement links TRBV10-3 to TRBJ2-3; the D gene is possibly TRBD1 (6 bases). The CDR3 sequence is 17 residues long. Trimming left V 3 bases short and J 3 bases short, with 19 bases between. Germline CDR1 and CDR2: ENHRY and SYGVKD. The CDR3 loop is CAISDSPTGLGTDTQYF. The CDR3 DNA is TGTGCCATCAGTGACTCTCCGACAGGCCTGGGGACAGATACGCAGTATTTT.

The chain carries TRBV28 and TRBJ2-1; possible D gene TRBD2, 7 bases. The germline V gene encodes CDR1 MDHEN and CDR2 SYDVKM. This CDR3 spans 15 amino acids. The V gene lost 5 bases and the J gene lost 4 bases, with 15 bases spanning the gap. DNA for the CDR3: TGTGCCAGCAGTCCCGGACTAGGGGGGTACAATGAGCAGTTCTTC. Protein sequence: CASSPGLGGYNEQFF.

This chain joins TRBV7-2 and TRBJ2-7, with D possibly being TRBD1 (6 bases). V was trimmed by 2 bases and J by 0 bases, leaving 14 bases between them. The germline V gene has CDR1 SGHTA and CDR2 FQGNSA. The CDR3 loop spans 16 amino acids. CDR3 residues: CASSLFPGQYSYEQYF. The CDR3 DNA follows: TGTGCCAGCAGCTTATTTCCGGGACAATACTCCTACGAGCAGTACTTC. Full variable domain (outside the CDR3, taken from reference TRBV7-2 and TRBJ2-7): GAGVSQSPSNKVTEKGKDVELRCDPISGHTALYWYRQSLGQGLEFLIYFQGNSAPDKSGLPSDRFSAERTGGSVSTLTIQRTQQEDSAVYLCASSLFPGQYSYEQYFGPGTRLTVT.

The chain carries TRBV18 and TRBJ1-6; maybe TRBD1 (5 bases). V lost 4 bases to trimming and J lost 5 bases, with 12 bases between them. Germline CDR1 reads KGHSH; CDR2 reads LQKENI. The CDR3 is made up of 15 amino acids. CDR3: CASSRQADNNSPLHF. The CDR3 nucleotides read TGTGCCAGCTCACGGCAGGCGGACAATAATTCACCCCTCCACTTT. Full variable domain (rest looked up from reference TRBV18 and TRBJ1-6): NAGVMQNPRHLVRRRGQEARLRCSPMKGHSHVYWYRQLPEEGLKFMVYLQKENIIDESGMPKERFSAEFPKEGPSILRIQQVVRGDSAAYFCASSRQADNNSPLHFGNGTRLTVT.

This rearrangement joins TRBV5-1 to TRBJ1-3, with 7 bases aligning to TRBD1. Losses at the gene ends were 0 bases for V and 2 bases for J; bases not matched to a gene: 5. The CDR3 spans 16 residues. Germline loops: CDR1 SGHRS, CDR2 YFSETQ. In nucleotides, the CDR3 is TGCGCCAGCAGCTTGGCTGGACAGGCGGCTGGAAACACCATATATTTT. Translated, it gives CASSLAGQAAGNTIYF. The variable domain in full, with the rest retrieved from reference TRBV5-1 and TRBJ1-3, is KAGVTQTPRYLIKTRGQQVTLSCSPISGHRSVSWYQQTPGQGLQFLFEYFSETQRNKGNFPGRFSGRQFSNSRSEMNVSTLELGDSALYLCASSLAGQAAGNTIYFGEGSWLTVV.

V and J are TRBV15 and TRBJ2-1; 9 nucleotides line up with TRBD2. Germline V gene data show CDR1 as LNHNV and CDR2 as YYDKDF (reference sequence). This CDR3 has 15 residues. V was clipped by 4 bases and J by 4 bases; unmatched bases: 5. The CDR3 loop is CATSMQRGVYNEQFF. CDR3 DNA sequence: TGTGCCACCAGCATGCAGCGGGGGGTGTACAATGAGCAGTTCTTC.

The V and J genes are TRBV6-6 and TRBJ2-6; 9 nucleotides match TRBD1. The junction had 5 bases not matched to a gene; V was cut back by 6 bases and J by 2 bases. The length of the CDR3 is 16 residues. The germline V gene has CDR1 MNHNY and CDR2 SVGAGI (reference sequence). In DNA, the CDR3 is TGTGCCAGCAGCCCACGACAGGGGGCTGGGGCCAACGTCCTGACTTTC. Protein product: CASSPRQGAGANVLTF.